This note documents a single TCR beta chain sequence. The antigen is undetermined. This specimen belongs to a study of a mutant IDH1 vaccine in newly diagnosed glioma. Sequencing used immunoSEQ multiplex PCR; TCRdb keeps in-frame clones, though not all of them. The sample lists over 30,000 clones, around nine tenths occurring once. Time point of the sample: week 47, end of study. Every single dose of the vaccine, 300 ug of mutant IDH1 20-mer peptide, came with topical imiquimod. The CDR3 runs 16 residues. Germline V gene sequence: CDR1 LGHNT, CDR2 FRNRAP. Trimming shortened V by 2 bases and J by 5 bases, and 15 bases separated the two germline ends.

This chain joins TRBV12-5 and TRBJ2-2, with TRBD1 as a possible D gene (6 bases). The receptor comes from a woman in her forties with glioma. The specimen comprised PBMCs, sampled from a glioma patient whose treatment included an IDH1 peptide vaccine. Here the CDR3 DNA reads TGTGCTAGTGGTTTGCCGGGCAGGGGAAAGACCGGGGAGCTGTTTTTT. This sequence encodes CASGLPGRGKTGELFF.